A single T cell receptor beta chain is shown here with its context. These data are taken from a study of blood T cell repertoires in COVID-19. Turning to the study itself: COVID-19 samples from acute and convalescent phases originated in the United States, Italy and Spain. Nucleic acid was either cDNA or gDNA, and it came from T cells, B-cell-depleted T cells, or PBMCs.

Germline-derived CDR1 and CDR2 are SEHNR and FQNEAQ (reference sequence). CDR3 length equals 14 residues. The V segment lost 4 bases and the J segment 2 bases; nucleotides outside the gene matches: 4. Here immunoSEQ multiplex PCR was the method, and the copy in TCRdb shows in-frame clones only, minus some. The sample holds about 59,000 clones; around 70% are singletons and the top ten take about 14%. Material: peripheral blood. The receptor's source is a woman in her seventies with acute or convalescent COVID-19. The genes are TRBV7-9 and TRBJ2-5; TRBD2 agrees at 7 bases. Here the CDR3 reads CASSSKRDQETQYF. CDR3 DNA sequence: TGTGCCAGCAGCTCGAAGCGGGATCAAGAGACCCAGTACTTC.